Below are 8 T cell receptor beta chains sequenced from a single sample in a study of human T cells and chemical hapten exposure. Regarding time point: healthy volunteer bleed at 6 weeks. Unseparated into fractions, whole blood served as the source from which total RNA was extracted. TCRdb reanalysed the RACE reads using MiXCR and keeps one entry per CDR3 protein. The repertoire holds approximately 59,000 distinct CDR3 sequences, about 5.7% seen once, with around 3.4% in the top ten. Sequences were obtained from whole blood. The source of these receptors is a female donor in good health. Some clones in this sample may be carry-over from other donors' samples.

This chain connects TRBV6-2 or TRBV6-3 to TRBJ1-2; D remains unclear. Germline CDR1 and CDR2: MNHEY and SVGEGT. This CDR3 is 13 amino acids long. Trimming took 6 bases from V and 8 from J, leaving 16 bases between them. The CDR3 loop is CASSPNRYDGYTF. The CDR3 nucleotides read TGTGCCAGCAGCCCCAACCGCTACGACGGCTACACCTTC.

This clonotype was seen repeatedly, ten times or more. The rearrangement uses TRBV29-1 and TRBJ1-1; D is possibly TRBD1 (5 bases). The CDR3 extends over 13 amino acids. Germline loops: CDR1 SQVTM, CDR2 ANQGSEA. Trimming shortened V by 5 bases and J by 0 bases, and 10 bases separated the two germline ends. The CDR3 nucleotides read TGCAGCGTTTTCGACAGCTTGAACACTGAAGCTTTCTTT. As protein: CSVFDSLNTEAFF. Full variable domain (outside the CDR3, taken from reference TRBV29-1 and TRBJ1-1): SAVISQKPSRDICQRGTSLTIQCQVDSQVTMMFWYRQQPGQSLTLIATANQGSEATYESGFVIDKFPISRPNLTFSTLTVSNMSPEDSSIYLCSVFDSLNTEAFFGQGTRLTVV.

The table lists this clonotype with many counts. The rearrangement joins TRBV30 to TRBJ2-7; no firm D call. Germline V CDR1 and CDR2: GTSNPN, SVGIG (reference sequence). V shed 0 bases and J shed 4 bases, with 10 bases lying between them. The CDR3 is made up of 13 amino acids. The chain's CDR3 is CAWSVGRPYEQYF. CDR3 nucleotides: TGTGCCTGGAGTGTTGGAAGGCCTTACGAGCAGTACTTC.

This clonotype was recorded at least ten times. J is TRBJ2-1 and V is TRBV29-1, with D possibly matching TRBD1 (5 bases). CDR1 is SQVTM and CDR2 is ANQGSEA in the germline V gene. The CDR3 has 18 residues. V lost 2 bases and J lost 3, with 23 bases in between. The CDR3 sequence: CSVEYRQSSNPGYNEQFF. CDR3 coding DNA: TGCAGCGTTGAATATCGACAGAGCTCTAACCCAGGCTACAATGAGCAGTTCTTC.

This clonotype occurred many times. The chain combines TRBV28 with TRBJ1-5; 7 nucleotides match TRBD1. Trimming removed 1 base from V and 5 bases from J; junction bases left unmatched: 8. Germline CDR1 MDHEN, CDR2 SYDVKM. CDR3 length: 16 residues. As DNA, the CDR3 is TGTGCCAGCAGTTTATTGGGGGACAGCCGGGATCAGCCCCAGCATTTT. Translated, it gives CASSLLGDSRDQPQHF.

The CDR3 sequence: CASSPRTGGASGNTIYF. DNA for the CDR3: TGTGCCAGCAGCCCGCGGACAGGGGGCGCTTCTGGAAACACCATATATTTT. The chain employs TRBV7-9 and TRBJ1-3, with 11 bases lining up with TRBD1. The CDR3 runs to 17 residues. Germline V gene sequence: CDR1 SEHNR, CDR2 FQNEAQ (reference sequence). V lost 5 bases, J lost 1 base, and 7 bases stayed unmatched.

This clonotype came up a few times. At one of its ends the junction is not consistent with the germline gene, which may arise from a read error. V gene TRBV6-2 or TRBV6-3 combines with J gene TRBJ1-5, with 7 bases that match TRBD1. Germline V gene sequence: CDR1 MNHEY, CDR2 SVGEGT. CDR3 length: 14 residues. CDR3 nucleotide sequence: TGTGCCAGCAGTCCCGGGACAGCCTTTGCGACCCAGAATTTT. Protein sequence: CASSPGTAFATQNF.

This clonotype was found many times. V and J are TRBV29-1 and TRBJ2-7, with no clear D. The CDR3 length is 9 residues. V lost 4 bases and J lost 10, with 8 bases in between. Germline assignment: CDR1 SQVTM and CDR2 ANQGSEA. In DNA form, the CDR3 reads TGCAGCGTTGGGACGACACAGTACTTC. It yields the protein CSVGTTQYF.